The sequence of this T cell receptor (beta chain) was determined in a study of Tregs in tolerant kidney transplant recipients (dated by TCRdb to between 2018 and 2021). General notes on the study: The study used TCRbeta sequencing to identify donor-specific regulatory T cells before combined kidney and bone marrow transplantation, then tracked those cells after transplant. TCRbeta repertoire sequencing was used in a few healthy controls to compare several methods for expanding Tregs specific for an allogeneic donor. Study-wide findings and limitations: The most biologically relevant and donor-specific TCRbeta repertoire appeared to be identified by expanding Tregs with activated donor B cells. Because only a small number of patients were included, the study had limitations, and the results will need to be validated in larger populations as well as under other immunosuppression protocols. Biological reproducibility was not examined directly, but technical replication error appeared to be minimal.

For TCRbeta CDR3 sequencing, genomic DNA from the sorted cells was extracted using the QIAGEN DNeasy Blood and Tissue Kit. Through immunoSEQ, high-throughput TCRbeta CDR3 sequencing was done commercially, including PCR amplification with internal controls and bias correction. Per the authors' processing: Unique productive TCRbeta sequences were defined by CDR3 nucleotide sequence when primers matched and otherwise by CDR3 amino acid sequence together with Vbeta and Jbeta genes. To correct sorting error, sequences shared between sorted populations at a frequency ratio of 2:1 or less were removed; the rest were assigned to the higher population. A sequence counted as donor-reactive if, in CFSE-low cells, the sequence had a frequency of at least 0.01% and was expanded at least 5-fold compared with unstimulated cells. Jensen-Shannon divergence calculated on the top 100 TCRbeta sequences ranked by frequency was used to measure repertoire divergence. For samples with multiple sequencing runs, sorting error was corrected in each run separately before the runs were combined. TCRdb stores this immuneACCESS table with in-frame sequences only. Part of the clones is absent; in the studies checked, under half of the shortfall reflects unresolved V genes, and no reason is known for the rest. V and J calls plus clone size are reproduced from that table; the DNA served to infer D and trimming. The sample table holds approximately 260,000 clones, of which approximately 83% were seen once. Jointly, the top ten make up approximately 0.69% of the sample.

Thawed PBMCs were FACS-sorted into unstimulated Tregs (CD4+CD25+CD127-), CD4+ non-Tregs (CD4+CD25-), CD4 cells and CD8 cells. Healthy control blood was obtained either as purchased buffy coats or from healthy volunteers. Healthy control blood was separated into PBMCs by Ficoll density gradient and cryopreserved, and patient PBMCs were collected both before and after transplant. In the case of this clone: There is no known antigen for this receptor. No base-level quality is on record; no much larger clone is a single base apart.

Sequences were obtained from CD4+ T cells from blood. The sequence derives from a human donor in good health.

The CDR3 reads as follows: CASSFGGSDSPLHF. The bases read TGCGCCAGCAGCTTCGGGGGAAGCGATTCACCCCTCCACTTT. The sequence is built from TRBV5-1 and TRBJ1-6; the best D guess is TRBD1, with 5 bases matching. The germline V gene yields SGHRS for CDR1 and YFSETQ for CDR2. Taken from cysteine to phenylalanine, the CDR3 has 14 residues. The read is trimmed to its CDR3 DNA, 42 bases read in frame from base 1. Between the V and J ends, shortened by 2 bases and 8 bases respectively, the junction contains 11 bases.